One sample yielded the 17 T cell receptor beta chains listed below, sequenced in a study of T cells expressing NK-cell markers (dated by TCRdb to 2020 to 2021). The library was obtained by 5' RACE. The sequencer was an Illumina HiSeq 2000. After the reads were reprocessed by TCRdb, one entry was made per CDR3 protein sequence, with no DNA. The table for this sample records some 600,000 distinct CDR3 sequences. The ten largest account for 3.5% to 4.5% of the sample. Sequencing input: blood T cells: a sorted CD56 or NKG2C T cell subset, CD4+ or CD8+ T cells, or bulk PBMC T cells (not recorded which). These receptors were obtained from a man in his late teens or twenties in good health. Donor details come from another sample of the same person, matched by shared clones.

CDR3 loop: CASSSLQGLQETQYF. This chain joins TRBV28 and TRBJ2-5; TCRdb's D gene call, TRBD1, goes unchecked for lack of DNA. The CDR3 covers 15 residues. Germline V gene data show CDR1 as MDHEN and CDR2 as SYDVKM. The full variable domain, in which reference TRBV28 and TRBJ2-5 provide the parts outside the CDR3, is DVKVTQSSRYLVKRTGEKVFLECVQDMDHENMFWYRQDPGLGLRLIYFSYDVKMKEKGDIPEGYSVSREKKERFSLILESASTNQTSMYLCASSSLQGLQETQYFGPGTRLLVL.

The CDR3 here is CASSPKDRGQETQYF. The chain has TRBV7-9 and TRBJ2-5; TCRdb indicates TRBD1, and absent DNA this call remains unverified. CDR3 length: 15 amino acids. Germline loops: CDR1 SEHNR, CDR2 FQNEAQ (reference sequence).

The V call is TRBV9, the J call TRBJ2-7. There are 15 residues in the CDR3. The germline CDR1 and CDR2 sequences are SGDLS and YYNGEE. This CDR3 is CASSVSGLSSYEQYF.

CDR3 sequence reads: CASSRSGSRDNEQFF. The chain has TRBV5-1 and TRBJ2-1; with no DNA, the TCRdb D assignment of TRBD2 cannot be verified. Germline V lookup: CDR1 SGHRS, CDR2 YFSETQ. The CDR3 extends over 15 amino acids.

CDR3 protein: CASSRDPTRTGPTDTQYF. The chain uses TRBV14 and TRBJ2-3; there is no DNA to check the TCRdb D call of TRBD2. Germline CDR1 reads SGHDN; CDR2 reads FVKESK. The CDR3 sequence is 18 residues long.

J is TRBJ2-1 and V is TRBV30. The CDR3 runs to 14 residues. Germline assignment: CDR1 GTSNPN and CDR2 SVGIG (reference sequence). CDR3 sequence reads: CAWSGTSYYNEQFF.

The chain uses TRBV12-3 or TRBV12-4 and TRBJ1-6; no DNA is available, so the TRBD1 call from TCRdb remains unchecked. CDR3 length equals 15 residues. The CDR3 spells CASSFGGHSNSPLHF.

CDR3 region: CASSLVGGAGSGAARYNEQFF. The V call is TRBV7-8, the J call TRBJ2-1; TCRdb's D call, TRBD1, is unchecked because there is no DNA. CDR3 length: 21 residues. Germline loops: CDR1 SGHVS, CDR2 FQNEAQ.

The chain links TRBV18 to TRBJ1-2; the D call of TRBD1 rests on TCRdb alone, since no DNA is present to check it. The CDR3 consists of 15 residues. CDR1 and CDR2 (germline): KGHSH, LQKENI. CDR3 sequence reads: CASSPNLSGTGGYTF.

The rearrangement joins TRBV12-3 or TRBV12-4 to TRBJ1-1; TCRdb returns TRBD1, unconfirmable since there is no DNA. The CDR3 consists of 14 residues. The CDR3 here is CASRRPGGGTEAFF.

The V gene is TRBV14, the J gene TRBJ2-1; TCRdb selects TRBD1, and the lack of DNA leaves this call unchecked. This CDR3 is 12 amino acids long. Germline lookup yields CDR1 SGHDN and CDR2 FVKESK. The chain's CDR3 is CASSPLGGEQFF.

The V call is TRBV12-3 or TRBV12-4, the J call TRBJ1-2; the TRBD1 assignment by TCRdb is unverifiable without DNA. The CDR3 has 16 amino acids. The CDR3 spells CASRRRTGGANYGYTF.

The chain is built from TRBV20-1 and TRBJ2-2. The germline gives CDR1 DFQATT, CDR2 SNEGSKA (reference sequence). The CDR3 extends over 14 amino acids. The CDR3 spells CSASHSANTGELFF.

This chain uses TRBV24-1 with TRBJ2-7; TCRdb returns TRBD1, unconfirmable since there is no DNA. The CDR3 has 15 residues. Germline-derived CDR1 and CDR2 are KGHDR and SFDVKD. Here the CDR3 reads CATSDSRTGLYEQYF.

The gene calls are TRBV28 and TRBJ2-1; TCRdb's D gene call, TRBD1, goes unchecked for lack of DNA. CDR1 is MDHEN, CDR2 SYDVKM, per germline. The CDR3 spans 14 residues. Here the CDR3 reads CASSPTTGGDEQFF.

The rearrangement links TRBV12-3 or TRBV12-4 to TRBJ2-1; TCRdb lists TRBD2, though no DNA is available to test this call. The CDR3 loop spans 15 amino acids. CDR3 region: CASSPWGEVNNEQFF.

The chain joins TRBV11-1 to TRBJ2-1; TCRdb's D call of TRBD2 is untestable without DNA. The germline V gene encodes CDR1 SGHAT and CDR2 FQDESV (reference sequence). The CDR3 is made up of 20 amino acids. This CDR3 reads CASSLFPRGASGDKYNEQFF.